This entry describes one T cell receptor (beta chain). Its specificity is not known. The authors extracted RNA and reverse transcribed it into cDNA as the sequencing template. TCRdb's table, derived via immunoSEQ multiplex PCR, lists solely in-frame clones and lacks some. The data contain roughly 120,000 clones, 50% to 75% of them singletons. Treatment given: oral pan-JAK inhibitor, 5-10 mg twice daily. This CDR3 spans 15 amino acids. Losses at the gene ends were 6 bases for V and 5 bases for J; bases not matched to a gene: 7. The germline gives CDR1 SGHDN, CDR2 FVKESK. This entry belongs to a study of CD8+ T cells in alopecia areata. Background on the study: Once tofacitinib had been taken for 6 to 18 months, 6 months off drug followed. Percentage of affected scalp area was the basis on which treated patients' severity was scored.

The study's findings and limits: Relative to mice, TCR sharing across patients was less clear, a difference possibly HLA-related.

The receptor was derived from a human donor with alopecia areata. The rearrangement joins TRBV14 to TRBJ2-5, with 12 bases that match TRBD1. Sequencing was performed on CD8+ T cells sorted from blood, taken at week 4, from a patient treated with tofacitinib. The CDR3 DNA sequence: TGTGCCAGCAGTCGGGACAGGGGGCTAAGGGAGACCCAGTACTTC. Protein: CASSRDRGLRETQYF.